This T cell receptor (beta chain) was captured by sequencing in a study of blood T cell repertoires in COVID-19 (dated by TCRdb to about 2020). As for the study more broadly: Collaborator samples came from the United States, Italy and Spain and covered acute and convalescent phases of COVID-19. Where HLA class I and class II types were available, the types were taken from metadata supplied by the sample provider, not from assay-based typing. Nearly every sample came with metadata listing a de-identified subject ID, COVID-19 status, age in years and sex. A freely available public database, intended as a resource for researchers studying the immune response to SARS-CoV-2, is where the repertoires were released. Deeply sampled blood TCRbeta repertoires from subjects exposed to, actively infected with, or recovered from COVID-19 were included in the dataset. The material from the prospective study consisted of cDNA or gDNA derived from T cells, B-cell-depleted T cells, or PBMCs. Samples were obtained from the ongoing ImmuneRACE study (first 160 participants) and from 1,254 subjects provided by 6 global collaborators.

Per the germline V gene (reference sequence), LNHNV is the CDR1 and YYDKDF is the CDR2. From cysteine to phenylalanine, the CDR3 is 15 amino acids long. Of the read, only the CDR3 DNA is kept; its 45 bases are in frame from base 1. The germline ends are 8 bases apart after V is trimmed by 0 bases and J by 0 bases. Each collaborating institution followed its own protocols to collect whole blood in K2EDTA tubes. For TCRbeta analysis, collaborator samples were shipped as frozen whole blood, as isolated PBMCs, or as DNA extracted from either sample type. Remarks on this clone: Its binding antigen is unknown. Base qualities are not provided; no much larger clone lies one nucleotide away.

The investigation overall reported the following: The quantity of clinical and demographic metadata differed by source and by participant and was supplied without curation.

TCRbeta CDR3 regions were amplified from genomic DNA by means of the immunoSEQ Assay, a bias-controlled multiplex PCR. The published analysis was carried out like this. The number of nucleated cells in each sample was estimated by amplification of reference gene primers within the assay. Sequence reads were collapsed and filtered to measure the absolute abundance of every unique TCRbeta CDR3 rearrangement. For each sample, productive Simpson clonality was calculated by taking the square root of Simpson's diversity index across productive rearrangements. The clones in this table, taken by TCRdb from immuneACCESS, are in-frame only. Not every clone is retained; where verified, under half of the shortfall comes from an unresolved V gene, and the cause of the rest is unknown. V and J calls and clone size are as listed in that table; D and trimming were resolved from the DNA. For this sample the table gives around 190,000 clones, of which 80% to 90% were detected only once. The ten top clones hold 8% to 10% of the sample.

The sequence links TRBV15 to TRBJ1-2, with an unclear D gene assignment. The TCR sequence derives from a middle-aged man with active or convalescent COVID-19. The sequenced material came from peripheral blood. The nucleotide sequence reads TGTGCCACCAGCAGAGAACGGGGTACTAACTATGGCTACACCTTC. This gives the protein CATSRERGTNYGYTF.